The subject of this entry is one T cell receptor beta chain. The data were taken from a study of CD8 T cells in Susac syndrome. V lost 1 base to trimming and J lost 2 bases, with 10 bases between them. This CDR3 contains 15 residues. Germline lookup yields CDR1 LGHNT and CDR2 FRNRAP. The authors reverse transcribed roughly 0.5 to 1 ug RNA with random hexamers. In TCRdb, the immunoSEQ multiplex PCR reads were re-called with MiXCR into one record per CDR3 protein. This sample has around 100,000 distinct CDR3 sequences, with about 95% found just once. The sequencing sample was made of CD8+ T cells from PBMCs. This chain connects TRBV12-5 to TRBJ2-3; D gene ambiguous. The receptor was isolated from a human donor with Susac syndrome. CDR3 sequence: CASGLGRATTDTQYF. In nucleotides, the CDR3 is TGTGCTAGTGGTTTGGGCCGTGCCACCACAGATACGCAGTATTTT.